This is a list of T cell receptor beta chains from one sample in a study of blood T cell repertoires in COVID-19. Assay: immunoSEQ multiplex PCR; the TCRdb copy retains only in-frame clones and omits some. Of 140,000 or so clones in the sample, roughly nine tenths were seen once. The source material was peripheral blood. The receptors shown here come from a human donor in a cohort sampled during active COVID-19. CDR3s include the opening cysteine and the closing phenylalanine or tryptophan. D genes are given only for firm matches. Part of the rows lack a size; the others show once, few, many or a class for expanded clones.

V: TRBV5-1; D: .; size: .; J: TRBJ1-1; CDR3: CASSLGLSTMNTEAFF; DNA: TGCGCCAGCAGCTTGGGACTTTCAACAATGAACACTGAAGCTTTCTTT
V: TRBV4-1; D: .; size: .; J: TRBJ2-1; CDR3: CASSQAGTYNEQFF; DNA: TGCGCCAGCAGCCAAGCCGGGACCTACAATGAGCAGTTCTTC
V: TRBV5-8; D: .; size: .; J: TRBJ1-2; CDR3: CASSLAGNGYTF; DNA: TGTGCCAGCAGCTTGGCGGGGAATGGCTACACCTTC
V: TRBV19; D: TRBD2; size: .; J: TRBJ2-5; CDR3: CASRGRTSGDQETQYF; DNA: TGTGCCAGTAGAGGGAGGACTAGCGGGGACCAAGAGACCCAGTACTTC
V: TRBV29-1; D: .; size: .; J: TRBJ1-1; CDR3: CSALKGGTEAFF; DNA: TGCAGCGCCTTAAAAGGCGGCACTGAAGCTTTCTTT
V: TRBV5-1; D: TRBD2; size: .; J: TRBJ2-1; CDR3: CASSGSGGTYNEQFF; DNA: TGCGCCAGCAGCGGTAGCGGGGGGACCTACAATGAGCAGTTCTTC
V: TRBV3-1/TRBV3-2; D: .; size: .; J: TRBJ1-1; CDR3: CASNRRGTEAFF; DNA: TGTGCCAGCAACAGGAGGGGCACTGAAGCTTTCTTT
V: TRBV18; D: .; size: .; J: TRBJ2-3; CDR3: CASSPLSGETDTQYF; DNA: TGTGCCAGCTCACCGCTCTCAGGGGAAACAGATACGCAGTATTTT
V: TRBV4-2; D: .; size: .; J: TRBJ1-2; CDR3: CASSHTGFNGYTF; DNA: TGTGCCAGCAGCCACACAGGGTTCAATGGCTACACCTTC
V: TRBV9; D: TRBD2; size: .; J: TRBJ2-7; CDR3: CASSVSTGTSETYEQYF; DNA: TGTGCCAGCAGCGTATCGACGGGGACTAGCGAGACCTACGAGCAGTACTTC
V: TRBV7-2; D: TRBD1; size: .; J: TRBJ1-2; CDR3: CASSLGDRVLANYGYTF; DNA: TGTGCCAGCAGCTTAGGGGACAGGGTATTAGCTAACTATGGCTACACCTTC
V: TRBV9; D: .; size: .; J: TRBJ1-3; CDR3: CASSVGLSGNTIYF; DNA: TGTGCCAGCAGCGTGGGGCTCTCTGGAAACACCATATATTTT
V: TRBV5-1; D: .; size: once; J: TRBJ2-1; CDR3: CASSPDGIYNEQFF; DNA: TGCGCCAGCAGCCCGGACGGGATTTACAATGAGCAGTTCTTC
V: TRBV3-1/TRBV3-2; D: TRBD1; size: .; J: TRBJ1-2; CDR3: CASSQWEQGSYGYTF; DNA: TGTGCCAGCAGCCAATGGGAACAGGGGTCGTATGGCTACACCTTC
V: TRBV5-5; D: TRBD1; size: .; J: TRBJ1-2; CDR3: CASSLDDRGLYGYTF; DNA: TGTGCCAGCAGCTTGGATGACAGGGGGCTCTATGGCTACACCTTC